Listed below are T cell receptor beta chains from one sample, sequenced in a study of blood T cells in healthy people across ages. TCRdb re-called the 5' RACE reads through MiXCR, storing one row per CDR3 protein. The data show 1.5 million to 2 million distinct CDR3 sequences, approximately 30% seen once. Sequencing was carried out using blood. The receptors stem from a woman aged 25 to 39 in good health. CDR3s include the opening cysteine and the closing phenylalanine or tryptophan. Fields, in order: D gene, J gene, CDR3 length, V gene, clone size, CDR3 DNA, CDR3 protein. A D gene is named only where the DNA matches it firmly. Part of the rows lack a size; the others show once, few, many or a class for expanded clones.

>.|TRBJ1-4|16|TRBV9|.
TGTGCCAGCACCGGCGATAATGGACGGGATAATGAAAAACTGTTTTTT
CASTGDNGRDNEKLFF
>TRBD2|TRBJ2-7|15|TRBV13|many
TGTGCCAGCAGCCGCCCCGAGACTAGCAGCCACGAGCAGTACTTC
CASSRPETSSHEQYF
>.|TRBJ1-5|15|TRBV5-1|.
TGCGCCAGCAGCTTGGGTATGTTTGCGGGTCAGCCCCAGCATTTT
CASSLGMFAGQPQHF
>TRBD2|TRBJ2-7|15|TRBV7-2|many
TGTGCCAGCAGCTTAGACAGCGGGGGTGGGTACGAGCAGTACTTC
CASSLDSGGGYEQYF
>TRBD1|TRBJ2-6|15|TRBV13|.
TGTGCCAGCAGCCACAGGGGTCTCGGGGCCAACGTCCTGACTTTC
CASSHRGLGANVLTF
>TRBD1|TRBJ2-5|16|TRBV5-1|few
TGCGCCAGCAGCACTCGACAACAGGGGGCGGAGGAGACCCAGTACTTC
CASSTRQQGAEETQYF
>.|TRBJ2-2|15|TRBV5-5|.
TGTGCCAGCAGCTTGTTATCAAGGGACACCGGGGAGCTGTTTTTT
CASSLLSRDTGELFF
>.|TRBJ2-3|15|TRBV7-2|.
TGTGCCAGCGCGGGCCTAACAGGGAGGACAGATACGCAGTATTTT
CASAGLTGRTDTQYF
>TRBD2|TRBJ2-7|14|TRBV11-2|many
TGTGCCAGCAGCTTGGAAGCGGGAGCCTACGAGCAGTACTTC
CASSLEAGAYEQYF
>TRBD1|TRBJ2-7|16|TRBV7-9|.
TGTGCCAGCAGCTTAAGCGGACAGGGGAGCTCCTACGAGCAGTACTTC
CASSLSGQGSSYEQYF
>TRBD1|TRBJ2-2|16|TRBV7-9|.
TGTGCCGGCCCTGACAGGGGACCCGCGAACACCGGGGAGCTGTTTTTT
CAGPDRGPANTGELFF
>.|TRBJ1-5|16|TRBV12-3/TRBV12-4|.
TGTGCCAGTAGTTTCTCAGGGGCTAGTAGCAATCAGCCCCAGCATTTT
CASSFSGASSNQPQHF
>.|TRBJ2-1|14|TRBV9|.
TGTGCCAGCAGCGTAGAACAGGGTGCGGAGACCCAGTTCTTC
CASSVEQGAETQFF
>TRBD2|TRBJ2-1|17|TRBV28|.
TGTGCCAGCAGTTCGCCGGGACTAGCGGCTCCTTACAATGAGCAGTTCTTC
CASSSPGLAAPYNEQFF
>.|TRBJ2-5|15|TRBV12-3/TRBV12-4|many
TGTGCCAGCAGCCCTACCGGGACGGTCAAAGAGACCCAGTACTTC
CASSPTGTVKETQYF
>.|TRBJ2-7|16|TRBV7-2|.
TGTGCCAGCAGCCCCGACGGCCGGACCTTACCCCACGAGCAGTACTTC
CASSPDGRTLPHEQYF
>TRBD2|TRBJ2-7|15|TRBV6-1|few
TGTGCCAGCTCCCGGTTAGGCACTAGCGGTTACGAGCAGTACTTC
CASSRLGTSGYEQYF
>.|TRBJ2-3|13|TRBV24-1|.
TGTGCCGTTCAGAGGGGGTACACAGATACGCAGTATTTT
CAVQRGYTDTQYF
>TRBD2|TRBJ2-3|15|TRBV5-1|.
TGCGCCAGCAGGAACCGGGGGGTAATCACAGATACGCAGTATTTT
CASRNRGVITDTQYF
>.|TRBJ2-1|16|TRBV7-2|.
TGTGCCAGCAGCTTACTCTCGACGGGGACTTACAATGAGCAGTTCTTC
CASSLLSTGTYNEQFF
>TRBD2|TRBJ2-1|19|TRBV7-2|.
TGTGCCAGCAGCTTAGAGGGTAGCGGGGGTCAGAGCTCCTACAATGAGCAGTTCTTC
CASSLEGSGGQSSYNEQFF
>TRBD2|TRBJ2-7|15|TRBV7-2|many
TGTGCCAGCAGGATCGGGCGGGAGGGCATCTACGAGCAGTACTTC
CASRIGREGIYEQYF